The text below deals with one T cell receptor beta chain. Its cognate antigen is unknown. Deletions cut 3 bases from V and 4 bases from J, with 10 bases between. Germline-derived CDR1 and CDR2 are SGHRS and YFSETQ. This CDR3 contains 13 residues. Primers: 60 Vbeta forward and 13 Jbeta reverse. Produced via immunoSEQ multiplex PCR; TCRdb's table is partial and in-frame only. This table holds roughly 55,000 clones, 77% found once. The entry originates in a study of cytomegalovirus exposure and HLA in healthy donors. Whole-study results and caveats: The dataset shows that most TCR sequences were rare, while some public TCRs occurred in many donors.

The clonotype comes from a female donor in good health and CMV-seronegative. Sequenced: PBMCs. The genes are TRBV5-1 and TRBJ1-2, with TRBD1 as a possible D gene (6 bases). CDR3 amino acids: CASSSGTSYGYTF. CDR3 bases: TGCGCCAGCAGCTCCGGGACAAGCTATGGCTACACCTTC. Based on the CDR3 plus reference TRBV5-1 and TRBJ1-2, the full variable domain is KAGVTQTPRYLIKTRGQQVTLSCSPISGHRSVSWYQQTPGQGLQFLFEYFSETQRNKGNFPGRFSGRQFSNSRSEMNVSTLELGDSALYLCASSSGTSYGYTFGSGTRLTVV.